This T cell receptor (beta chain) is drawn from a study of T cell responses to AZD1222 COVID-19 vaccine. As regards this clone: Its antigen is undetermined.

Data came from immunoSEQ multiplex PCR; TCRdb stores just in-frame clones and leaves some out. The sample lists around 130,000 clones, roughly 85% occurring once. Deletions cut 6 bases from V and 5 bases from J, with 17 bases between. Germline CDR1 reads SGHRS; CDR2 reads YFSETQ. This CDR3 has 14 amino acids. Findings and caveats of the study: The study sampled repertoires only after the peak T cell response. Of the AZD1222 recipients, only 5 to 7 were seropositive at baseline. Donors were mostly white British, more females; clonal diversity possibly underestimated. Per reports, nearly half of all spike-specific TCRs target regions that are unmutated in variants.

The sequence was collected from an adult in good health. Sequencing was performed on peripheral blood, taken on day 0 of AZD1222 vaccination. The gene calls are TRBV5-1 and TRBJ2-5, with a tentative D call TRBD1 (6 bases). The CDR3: CASTRQQGRETQYF. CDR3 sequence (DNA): TGCGCCAGCACCCGTCAACAGGGACGTGAGACCCAGTACTTC.